This T cell receptor (beta chain) stems from a study of blood T cell repertoires in COVID-19. Study context: Some COVID-19 samples were acute and others convalescent; all came from the United States, Italy and Spain. PBMCs, B-cell-depleted T cells, or T cells were the source of the cDNA or gDNA that made up the material.

This clone was recorded a few times. Germline CDR1 and CDR2: SGDLS and YYNGEE. J lost 4 bases, V lost 5 bases, and 10 bases had no gene match. The CDR3 loop spans 15 amino acids. Original analysis: By means of reference gene primer amplification, nucleated cell counts were estimated. Generated by immunoSEQ multiplex PCR, the TCRdb table keeps only in-frame clones and is missing some. V and J calls and clone size come straight from that table; D and trimming were deduced from the DNA. The data hold 53,000 or so clones, with around 79% observed a single time. The gene calls are TRBV9 and TRBJ1-2; 8 bases align to TRBD1. Sequencing was done on a sample of peripheral blood. The clonotype comes from a man aged 55 to 70 with acute or convalescent COVID-19. The CDR3 spells CASRLGQGVGYGYTF. The CDR3 DNA sequence: TGTGCCAGCAGACTTGGACAGGGAGTCGGCTATGGCTACACCTTC. The full variable domain, its missing parts supplied by reference TRBV9 and TRBJ1-2, is DSGVTQTPKHLITATGQRVTLRCSPRSGDLSVYWYQQSLDQGLQFLIQYYNGEERAKGNILERFSAQQFPDLHSELNLSSLELGDSALYFCASRLGQGVGYGYTFGSGTRLTVV.